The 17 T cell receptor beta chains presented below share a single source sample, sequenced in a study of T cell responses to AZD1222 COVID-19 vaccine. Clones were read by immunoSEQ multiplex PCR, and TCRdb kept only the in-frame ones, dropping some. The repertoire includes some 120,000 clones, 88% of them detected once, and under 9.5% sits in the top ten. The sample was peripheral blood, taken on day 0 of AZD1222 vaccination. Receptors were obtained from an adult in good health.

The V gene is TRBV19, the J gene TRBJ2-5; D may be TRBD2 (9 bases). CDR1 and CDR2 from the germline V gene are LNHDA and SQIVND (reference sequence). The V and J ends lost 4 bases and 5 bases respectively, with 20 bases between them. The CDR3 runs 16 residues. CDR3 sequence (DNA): TGTGCCAGTAGTAGTCATTCTAGCGGGGACAGGGAGACCCAGTACTTC. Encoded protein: CASSSHSSGDRETQYF.

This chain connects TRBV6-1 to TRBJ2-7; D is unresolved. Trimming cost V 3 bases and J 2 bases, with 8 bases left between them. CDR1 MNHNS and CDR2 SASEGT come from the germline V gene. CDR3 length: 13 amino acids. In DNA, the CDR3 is TGTGCCAGCAGTGAGGCTCAGCCCTACGAGCAGTACTTC. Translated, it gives CASSEAQPYEQYF.

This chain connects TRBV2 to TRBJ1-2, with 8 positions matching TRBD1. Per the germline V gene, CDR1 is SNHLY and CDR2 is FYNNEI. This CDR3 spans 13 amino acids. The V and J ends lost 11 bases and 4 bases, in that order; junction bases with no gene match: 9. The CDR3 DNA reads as TGTGCCGTTCCGGACAGGGCAGGCTATGGCTACACCTTC. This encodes CAVPDRAGYGYTF.

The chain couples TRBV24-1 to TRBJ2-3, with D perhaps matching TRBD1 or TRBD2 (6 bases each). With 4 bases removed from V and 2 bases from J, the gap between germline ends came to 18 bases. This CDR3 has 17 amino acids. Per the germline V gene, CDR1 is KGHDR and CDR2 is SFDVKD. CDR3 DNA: TGTGCCACCAGTGACCCGGGGGCGGGGCCCTCCACAGATACGCAGTATTTT. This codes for CATSDPGAGPSTDTQYF.

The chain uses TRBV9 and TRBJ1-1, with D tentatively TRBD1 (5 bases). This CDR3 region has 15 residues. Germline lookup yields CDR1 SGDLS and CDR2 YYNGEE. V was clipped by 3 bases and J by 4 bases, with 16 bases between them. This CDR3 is CASSGPASGGTEAFF. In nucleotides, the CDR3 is TGTGCCAGCAGCGGGCCCGCGTCGGGGGGCACTGAAGCTTTCTTT.

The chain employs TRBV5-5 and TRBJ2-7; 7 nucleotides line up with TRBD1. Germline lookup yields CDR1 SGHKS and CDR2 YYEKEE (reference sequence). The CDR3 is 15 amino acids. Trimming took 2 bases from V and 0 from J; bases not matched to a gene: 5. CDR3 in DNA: TGTGCCAGCAGCTTTTCCACAGGGGTCTCCTACGAGCAGTACTTC. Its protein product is CASSFSTGVSYEQYF. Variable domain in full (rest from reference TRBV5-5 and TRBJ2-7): DAGVTQSPTHLIKTRGQQVTLRCSPISGHKSVSWYQQVLGQGPQFIFQYYEKEERGRGNFPDRFSARQFPNYSSELNVNALLLGDSALYLCASSFSTGVSYEQYFGPGTRLTVT.

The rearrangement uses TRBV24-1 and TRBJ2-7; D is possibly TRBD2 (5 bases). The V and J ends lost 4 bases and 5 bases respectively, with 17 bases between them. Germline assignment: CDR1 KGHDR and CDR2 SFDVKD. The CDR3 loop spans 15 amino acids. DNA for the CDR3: TGTGCCACCAGTGACGGTGACACGCCGAGGGACGAGCAGTACTTC. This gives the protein CATSDGDTPRDEQYF.

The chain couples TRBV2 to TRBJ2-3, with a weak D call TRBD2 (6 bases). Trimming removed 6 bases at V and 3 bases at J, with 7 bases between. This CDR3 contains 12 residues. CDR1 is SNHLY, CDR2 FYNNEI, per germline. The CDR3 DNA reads TGTGCCAGCAGAGGACTAACAGATACGCAGTATTTT. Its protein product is CASRGLTDTQYF.

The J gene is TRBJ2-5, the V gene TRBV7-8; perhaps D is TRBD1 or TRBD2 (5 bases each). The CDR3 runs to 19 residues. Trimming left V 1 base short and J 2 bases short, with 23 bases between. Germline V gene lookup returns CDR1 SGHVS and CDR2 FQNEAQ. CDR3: CASSLGRGGWQLLQETQYF. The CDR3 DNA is TGTGCCAGCAGCTTAGGACGTGGGGGTTGGCAACTACTACAAGAGACCCAGTACTTC.

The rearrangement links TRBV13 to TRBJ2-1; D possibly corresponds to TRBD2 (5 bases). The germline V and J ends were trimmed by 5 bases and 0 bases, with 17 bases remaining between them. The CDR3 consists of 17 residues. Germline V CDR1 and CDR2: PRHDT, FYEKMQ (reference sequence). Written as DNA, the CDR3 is TGTGCCAGCAGCCCCAACCGAGCGGAGAGCTCCTACAATGAGCAGTTCTTC. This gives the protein CASSPNRAESSYNEQFF.

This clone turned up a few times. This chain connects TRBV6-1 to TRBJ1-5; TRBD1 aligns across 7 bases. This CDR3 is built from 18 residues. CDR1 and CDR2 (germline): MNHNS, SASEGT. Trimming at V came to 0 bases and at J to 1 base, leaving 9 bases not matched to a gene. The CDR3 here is CASSEAAFAGGSNQPQHF. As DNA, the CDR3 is TGTGCCAGCAGTGAAGCTGCCTTCGCAGGGGGAAGCAATCAGCCCCAGCATTTT.

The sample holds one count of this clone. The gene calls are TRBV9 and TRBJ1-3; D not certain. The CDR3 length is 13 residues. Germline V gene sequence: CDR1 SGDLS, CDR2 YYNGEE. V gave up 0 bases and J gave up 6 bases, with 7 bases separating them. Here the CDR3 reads CASSVEGLNTIYF. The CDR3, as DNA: TGTGCCAGCAGCGTAGAAGGTTTAAACACCATATATTTT.

CDR3 in amino acids: CASIEAPSGSYEQYF. CDR3 nucleotides: TGTGCCAGCATAGAGGCTCCAAGCGGGAGCTACGAGCAGTACTTC. The chain recombines TRBV2 with TRBJ2-7; 8 bases line up with TRBD2. The V gene's germline CDR1 is SNHLY and CDR2 FYNNEI. The CDR3 sequence is 15 residues long. The J segment lost 3 bases and the V segment lost 7 bases, leaving 11 bases of the junction unmatched.

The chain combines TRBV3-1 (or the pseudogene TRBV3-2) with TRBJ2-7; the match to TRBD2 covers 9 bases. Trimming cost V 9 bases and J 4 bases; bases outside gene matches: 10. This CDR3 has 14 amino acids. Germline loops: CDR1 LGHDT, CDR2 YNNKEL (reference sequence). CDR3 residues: CASPLREGPYEQYF. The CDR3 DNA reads TGTGCCAGTCCCTTGCGGGAGGGCCCATACGAGCAGTACTTC.

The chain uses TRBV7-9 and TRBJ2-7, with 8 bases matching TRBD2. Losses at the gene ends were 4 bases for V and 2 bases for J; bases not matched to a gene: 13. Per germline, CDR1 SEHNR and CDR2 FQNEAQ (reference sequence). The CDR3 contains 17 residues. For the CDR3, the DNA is TGTGCCAGCAGCTCCGAATACGGCGGGGGGCCTCCCTACGAGCAGTACTTC. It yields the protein CASSSEYGGGPPYEQYF.

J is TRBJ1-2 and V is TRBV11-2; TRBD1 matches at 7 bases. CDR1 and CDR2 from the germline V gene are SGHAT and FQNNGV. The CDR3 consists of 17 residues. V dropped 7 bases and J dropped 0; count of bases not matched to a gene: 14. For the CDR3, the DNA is TGTGCCAGCACTCTAAGGGGGCCAGGCTCGACTAACTATGGCTACACCTTC. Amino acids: CASTLRGPGSTNYGYTF.

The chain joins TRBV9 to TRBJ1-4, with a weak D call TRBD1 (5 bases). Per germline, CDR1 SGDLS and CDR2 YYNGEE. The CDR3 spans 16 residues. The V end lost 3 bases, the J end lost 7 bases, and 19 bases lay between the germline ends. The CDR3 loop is CASSEGRAGLGEKLFF. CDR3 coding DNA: TGTGCCAGCAGCGAAGGTCGAGCGGGGCTTGGTGAAAAACTGTTTTTT. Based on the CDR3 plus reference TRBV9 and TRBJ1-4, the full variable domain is DSGVTQTPKHLITATGQRVTLRCSPRSGDLSVYWYQQSLDQGLQFLIQYYNGEERAKGNILERFSAQQFPDLHSELNLSSLELGDSALYFCASSEGRAGLGEKLFFGSGTQLSVL.